This is a list of T cell receptor beta chains from one sample in a study of blood T cell repertoires in COVID-19. Some clones are missing from TCRdb's copy, which holds only in-frame ones; the method was immunoSEQ multiplex PCR. Of about 50,000 clones listed, under 85% are singletons. The specimen was peripheral blood. The receptors shown here come from a man aged 35 to 55 with acute or convalescent COVID-19. Both conserved end residues are part of each CDR3. The D gene is left open where the match is weak. Some rows have no size entry. The others give once, few or many, or a class for an expanded clone.

DNA: TGTGCCAGCAGTCCCGGGACTACTCGACACGAGCAGTACTTC
CDR3: CASSPGTTRHEQYF
size: -
D: TRBD2
J: TRBJ2-7
V: TRBV27

DNA: TGCGCCAGCAACACAGCGGGAGGGAGGGATACGCAGTATTTT
CDR3: CASNTAGGRDTQYF
size: -
D: TRBD2
J: TRBJ2-3
V: TRBV5-1

DNA: TGCGCCAGCAGCTCGAGCGGGAGAGGCGAAGAGACCCAGTACTTC
CDR3: CASSSSGRGEETQYF
size: -
D: TRBD2
J: TRBJ2-5
V: TRBV5-1

DNA: TGTGCCACCAGTTCCCAGGTAACCGATACGCAGTATTTT
CDR3: CATSSQVTDTQYF
size: -
D: -
J: TRBJ2-3
V: TRBV24-1

DNA: TGTGCCAGCAGTTCAGCGGGAGGCACAGATACGCAGTATTTT
CDR3: CASSSAGGTDTQYF
size: -
D: TRBD2
J: TRBJ2-3
V: TRBV6-5

DNA: TGTGCCAGCAGACTAATGAACACTGAAGCTTTCTTT
CDR3: CASRLMNTEAFF
size: -
D: -
J: TRBJ1-1
V: TRBV12-3/TRBV12-4

DNA: TGTGCCAGCAGCTCAGTCACTGAAGCTTTCTTT
CDR3: CASSSVTEAFF
size: -
D: -
J: TRBJ1-1
V: TRBV11-2

DNA: TGTGCCAGCAGCTTGACGGGAGGGGACGGGGGGCAGTTCTTC
CDR3: CASSLTGGDGGQFF
size: -
D: TRBD2
J: TRBJ2-1
V: TRBV7-9

DNA: TGCAGCGTCCAGACAGGGGGAAGGGACGGGGAGCTGTTTTTT
CDR3: CSVQTGGRDGELFF
size: -
D: TRBD1
J: TRBJ2-2
V: TRBV29-1

DNA: TGTGCCAGCAGCTTAGGGTTGCAGGACTACTCTAACTATGGCTACACCTTC
CDR3: CASSLGLQDYSNYGYTF
size: -
D: -
J: TRBJ1-2
V: TRBV7-8

DNA: TGTGCCAGCAGCCAAGGGGGCACACCCAACACTGAAGCTTTCTTT
CDR3: CASSQGGTPNTEAFF
size: -
D: -
J: TRBJ1-1
V: TRBV3-1/TRBV3-2

DNA: TGTGCCAGCAGCTTAGACAGGGGAAGCACTGAAGCTTTCTTT
CDR3: CASSLDRGSTEAFF
size: -
D: TRBD1
J: TRBJ1-1
V: TRBV7-8

DNA: TGTGCCAGCAGCTCCCTGGACGGGACAGGTCATGAAAAACTGTTTTTT
CDR3: CASSSLDGTGHEKLFF
size: -
D: TRBD1
J: TRBJ1-4
V: TRBV7-9

DNA: TGTGCCAGCAGTCTCGGACAGAATTCACCCCTCCACTTT
CDR3: CASSLGQNSPLHF
size: -
D: -
J: TRBJ1-6
V: TRBV27

DNA: TGTGCCAGCAGCGTAGCAGGGCAGGGGGGAGCCGAGCAGTACTTC
CDR3: CASSVAGQGGAEQYF
size: -
D: -
J: TRBJ2-7
V: TRBV9

DNA: TGTGCCTGGAGTACCAGTACCGGGGAGCTGTTTTTT
CDR3: CAWSTSTGELFF
size: -
D: -
J: TRBJ2-2
V: TRBV30

DNA: TGTGCCAGCAGTTTCGACAGGGAAAAACGGTTTTTT
CDR3: CASSFDREKRFF
size: -
D: TRBD1
J: TRBJ1-4
V: TRBV6-6

DNA: TGTGCCAGCAGTTACCGCCTAACAGGGGAACGATCACCCCTCCACTTT
CDR3: CASSYRLTGERSPLHF
size: few
D: TRBD1
J: TRBJ1-6
V: TRBV6-5

DNA: TGTGCCAGCGGAGAGGGGGCGGATCCCTACAATGAGCAGTTCTTC
CDR3: CASGEGADPYNEQFF
size: -
D: TRBD1
J: TRBJ2-1
V: TRBV2

DNA: TGTGCCAGCAGCCAATCTTCCTACCGGGACAGCTCTAACTATGGCTACACCTTC
CDR3: CASSQSSYRDSSNYGYTF
size: -
D: TRBD1
J: TRBJ1-2
V: TRBV4-2

DNA: TGCAGCGTGAAACCCGGGACAGCGAACACTGAAGCTTTCTTT
CDR3: CSVKPGTANTEAFF
size: -
D: TRBD1
J: TRBJ1-1
V: TRBV29-1

DNA: TGTGCCAGTAGTGAAGACCACACTAGCGGGGGGGTTCAGGGCAAAAACATTCAGTACTTC
CDR3: CASSEDHTSGGVQGKNIQYF
size: -
D: TRBD2
J: TRBJ2-4
V: TRBV19

DNA: TGTGCCAGCAGCTCCCCCAGGACAGGGGGCCAATTTAGGACGGGGGAGCTGTTTTTT
CDR3: CASSSPRTGGQFRTGELFF
size: -
D: TRBD1
J: TRBJ2-2
V: TRBV9

DNA: TGCGCCAGCAGCTTGGAGAGCACCGGGGAGCTGTTTTTT
CDR3: CASSLESTGELFF
size: few
D: -
J: TRBJ2-2
V: TRBV5-1

DNA: TGTGCCAGCAGCGCGGGACTAGCGGGAGGGAGTTCGGGGAGGTACGAGCAGTACTTC
CDR3: CASSAGLAGGSSGRYEQYF
size: -
D: TRBD2
J: TRBJ2-7
V: TRBV5-6

DNA: TGTGCCAGCAGCTGGGCCGGGACAGTGAGCACTGAAGCTTTCTTT
CDR3: CASSWAGTVSTEAFF
size: -
D: TRBD1
J: TRBJ1-1
V: TRBV7-2

DNA: TGCGCCAGCAGCCAAACAGGGTCAACTAATGAAAAACTGTTTTTT
CDR3: CASSQTGSTNEKLFF
size: many
D: -
J: TRBJ1-4
V: TRBV4-1

DNA: TGTGCCAGCTCACCAGTCTCGGGTGGGAACACTGAAGCTTTCTTT
CDR3: CASSPVSGGNTEAFF
size: -
D: -
J: TRBJ1-1
V: TRBV18

DNA: TGTGCCAGTAGTAGCGACTCCTACGAGCAGTACTTC
CDR3: CASSSDSYEQYF
size: -
D: -
J: TRBJ2-7
V: TRBV19

DNA: TGTGCCAGCAGCACAGGGGCCGGAAACACCATATATTTT
CDR3: CASSTGAGNTIYF
size: -
D: TRBD1
J: TRBJ1-3
V: TRBV11-3

DNA: TGTGCCAGCAGTGAGAGACAGGGTGAGAGGACTGAAGCTTTCTTT
CDR3: CASSERQGERTEAFF
size: -
D: TRBD1
J: TRBJ1-1
V: TRBV6-1

DNA: TGTGCCAGCAGCTTGGGGACAGCGTACTCCTACAATGAGCAGTTCTTC
CDR3: CASSLGTAYSYNEQFF
size: -
D: -
J: TRBJ2-1
V: TRBV5-4

DNA: TGTGCCAGCAGACCGGACTCGAGCTCTGGAAACACCATATATTTT
CDR3: CASRPDSSSGNTIYF
size: -
D: -
J: TRBJ1-3
V: TRBV28

DNA: TGTGCCAGCAGCTCGCCACCGGGACAGGGTCAGGAAAAACTGTTTTTT
CDR3: CASSSPPGQGQEKLFF
size: -
D: TRBD1
J: TRBJ1-4
V: TRBV5-4

DNA: TGTGCCAGTCGGGACAGGGGACAAGAGACCCAGTACTTC
CDR3: CASRDRGQETQYF
size: -
D: TRBD1
J: TRBJ2-5
V: TRBV19

DNA: TGTGCCAGCAGTTTACTGAGGCAAACCCAGTACTTC
CDR3: CASSLLRQTQYF
size: -
D: -
J: TRBJ2-5
V: TRBV12-3/TRBV12-4

DNA: TGTGCCAGCAGTGTGGATAGGAGCTCCTACGAGCAGTACTTC
CDR3: CASSVDRSSYEQYF
size: -
D: -
J: TRBJ2-7
V: TRBV2

DNA: TGTGCTAGTGGTTGGATCGGGACAGGGGGATACAATGAGCAGTTCTTC
CDR3: CASGWIGTGGYNEQFF
size: -
D: TRBD1
J: TRBJ2-1
V: TRBV12-5

DNA: TGTGCCAGCAGCCCAAAGACAGGGGTAGGCTACACCTTC
CDR3: CASSPKTGVGYTF
size: -
D: TRBD1
J: TRBJ1-2
V: TRBV5-5

DNA: TGTGCCAGCAGCTTTCTCGGGGGGGCAACAGATACGCAGTATTTT
CDR3: CASSFLGGATDTQYF
size: -
D: TRBD2
J: TRBJ2-3
V: TRBV11-2

DNA: TGTGCCAGCATTCTCCAGGAGGGATACACCGGGGAGCTGTTTTTT
CDR3: CASILQEGYTGELFF
size: few
D: -
J: TRBJ2-2
V: TRBV6-6

DNA: TGTGCCAGCAGCCAAGAGAACGGTGAAAAACTGTTTTTT
CDR3: CASSQENGEKLFF
size: -
D: -
J: TRBJ1-4
V: TRBV14

DNA: TGTGCCAGTTCGATCAATGGCGGCCCCAACTATGGCTACACCTTC
CDR3: CASSINGGPNYGYTF
size: -
D: -
J: TRBJ1-2
V: TRBV19

DNA: TGTGCCAGCAGCCATCGCGCCCTCAATTCGGAGACCCAGTACTTC
CDR3: CASSHRALNSETQYF
size: -
D: -
J: TRBJ2-5
V: TRBV3-1/TRBV3-2

DNA: TGTGCCAGCAGCCGCATGACAGGGATCTTGGAAAAACTGTTTTTT
CDR3: CASSRMTGILEKLFF
size: few
D: TRBD1
J: TRBJ1-4
V: TRBV7-8

DNA: TGTGCCATCAGTGATAAAGGGGACTACGAGCAGTACTTC
CDR3: CAISDKGDYEQYF
size: -
D: -
J: TRBJ2-7
V: TRBV10-3

DNA: TGTGCCAGCAGCCAATCTCTCGGGGTGTTAGAAAAACTGTTTTTT
CDR3: CASSQSLGVLEKLFF
size: few
D: -
J: TRBJ1-4
V: TRBV14